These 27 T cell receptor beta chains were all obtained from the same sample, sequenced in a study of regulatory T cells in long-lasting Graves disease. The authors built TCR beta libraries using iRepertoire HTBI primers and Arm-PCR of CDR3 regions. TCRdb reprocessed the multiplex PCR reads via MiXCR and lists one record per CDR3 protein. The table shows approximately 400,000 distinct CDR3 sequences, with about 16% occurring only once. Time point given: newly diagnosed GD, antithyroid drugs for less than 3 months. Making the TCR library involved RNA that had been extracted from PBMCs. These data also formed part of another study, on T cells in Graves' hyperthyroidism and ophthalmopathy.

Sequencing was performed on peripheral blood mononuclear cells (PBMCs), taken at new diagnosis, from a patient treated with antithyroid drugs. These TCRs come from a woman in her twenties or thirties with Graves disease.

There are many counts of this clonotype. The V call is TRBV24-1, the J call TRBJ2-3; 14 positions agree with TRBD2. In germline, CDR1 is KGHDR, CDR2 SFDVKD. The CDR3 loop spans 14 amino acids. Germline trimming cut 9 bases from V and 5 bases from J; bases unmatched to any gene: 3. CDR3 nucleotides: TGTGCCACCGGGACTAGCGGGAGTGAAGATACGCAGTATTTT. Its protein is CATGTSGSEDTQYF.

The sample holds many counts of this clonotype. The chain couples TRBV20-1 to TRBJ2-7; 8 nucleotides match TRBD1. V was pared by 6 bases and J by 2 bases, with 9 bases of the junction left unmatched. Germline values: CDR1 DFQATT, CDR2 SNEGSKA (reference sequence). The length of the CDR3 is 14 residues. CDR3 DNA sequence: TGCAGTGCGCCCGGCGGGGACAGGACCTACGAGCAGTACTTC. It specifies CSAPGGDRTYEQYF.

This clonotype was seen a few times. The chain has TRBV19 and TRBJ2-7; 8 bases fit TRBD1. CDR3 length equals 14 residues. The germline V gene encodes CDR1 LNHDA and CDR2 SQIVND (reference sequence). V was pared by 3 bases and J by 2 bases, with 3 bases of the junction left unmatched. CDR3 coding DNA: TGTGCCAGTAGTATGGGACAGGCCGCCTACGAGCAGTACTTC. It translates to CASSMGQAAYEQYF.

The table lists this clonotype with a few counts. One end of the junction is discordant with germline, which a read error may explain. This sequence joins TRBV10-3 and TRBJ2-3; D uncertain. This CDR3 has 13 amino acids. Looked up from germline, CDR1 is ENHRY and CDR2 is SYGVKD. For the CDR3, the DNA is TGTGGCATCAGTGTTGGGAGCACAGATACGCAGTATTTT. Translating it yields CGISVGSTDTQYF.

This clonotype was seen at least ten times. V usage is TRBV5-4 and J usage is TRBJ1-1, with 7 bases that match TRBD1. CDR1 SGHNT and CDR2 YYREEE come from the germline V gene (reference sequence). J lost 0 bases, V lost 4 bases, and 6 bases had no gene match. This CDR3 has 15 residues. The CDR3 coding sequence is TGTGCCAGCAGCGGAACAGGGGTTATGAACACTGAAGCTTTCTTT. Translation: CASSGTGVMNTEAFF.

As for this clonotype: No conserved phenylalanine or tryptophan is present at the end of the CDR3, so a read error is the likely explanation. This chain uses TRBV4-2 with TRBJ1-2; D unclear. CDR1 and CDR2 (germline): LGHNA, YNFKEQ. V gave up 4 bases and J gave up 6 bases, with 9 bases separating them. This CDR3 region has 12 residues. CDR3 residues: CASSPLGHGYTS. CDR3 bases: TGTGCCAGCAGCCCCTTGGGTCATGGCTACACCTCC.

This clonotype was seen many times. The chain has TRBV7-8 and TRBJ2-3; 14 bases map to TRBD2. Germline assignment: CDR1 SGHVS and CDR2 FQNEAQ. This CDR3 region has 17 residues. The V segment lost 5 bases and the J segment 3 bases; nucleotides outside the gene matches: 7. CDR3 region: CASSPPGLAGVTDTQYF. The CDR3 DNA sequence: TGTGCCAGCAGCCCCCCGGGACTAGCGGGAGTGACAGATACGCAGTATTTT.

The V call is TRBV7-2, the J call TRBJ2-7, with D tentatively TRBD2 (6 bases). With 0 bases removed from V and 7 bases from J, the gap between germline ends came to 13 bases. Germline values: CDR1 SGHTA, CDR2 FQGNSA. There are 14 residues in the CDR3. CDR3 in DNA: TGTGCCAGCAGCTTAGCAGTCCGGGGAGGAGAGCAGTACTTC. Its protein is CASSLAVRGGEQYF.

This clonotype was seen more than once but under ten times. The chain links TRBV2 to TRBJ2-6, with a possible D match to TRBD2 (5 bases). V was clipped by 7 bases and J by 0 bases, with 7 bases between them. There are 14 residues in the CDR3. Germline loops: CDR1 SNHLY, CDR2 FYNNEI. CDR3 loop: CASTGSSGANVLTF. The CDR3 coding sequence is TGTGCCAGCACGGGAAGCTCTGGGGCCAACGTCCTGACTTTC. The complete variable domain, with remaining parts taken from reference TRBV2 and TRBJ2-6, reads EPEVTQTPSHQVTQMGQEVILRCVPISNHLYFYWYRQILGQKVEFLVSFYNNEISEKSEIFDDQFSVERPDGSNFTLKIRSTKLEDSAMYFCASTGSSGANVLTFGAGSRLTVL.

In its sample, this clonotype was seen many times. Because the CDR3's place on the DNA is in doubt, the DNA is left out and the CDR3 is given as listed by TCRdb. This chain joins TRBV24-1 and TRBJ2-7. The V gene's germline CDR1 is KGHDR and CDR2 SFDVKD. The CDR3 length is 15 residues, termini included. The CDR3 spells CATSDSVRGRYEQYF.

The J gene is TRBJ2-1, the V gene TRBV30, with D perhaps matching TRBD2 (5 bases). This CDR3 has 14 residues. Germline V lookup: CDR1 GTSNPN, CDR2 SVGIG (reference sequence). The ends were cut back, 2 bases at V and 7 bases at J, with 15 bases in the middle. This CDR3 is CAWSISAGGNEQFF. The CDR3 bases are TGTGCCTGGAGTATAAGCGCCGGAGGTAATGAGCAGTTCTTC.

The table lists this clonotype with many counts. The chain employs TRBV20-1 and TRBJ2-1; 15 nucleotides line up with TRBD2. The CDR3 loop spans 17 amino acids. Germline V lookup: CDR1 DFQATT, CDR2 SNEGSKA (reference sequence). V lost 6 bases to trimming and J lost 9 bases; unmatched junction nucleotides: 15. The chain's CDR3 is CSATIPPGLAGGIEQFF. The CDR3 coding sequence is TGCAGTGCCACAATTCCGCCGGGACTAGCGGGAGGAATTGAGCAGTTCTTC.

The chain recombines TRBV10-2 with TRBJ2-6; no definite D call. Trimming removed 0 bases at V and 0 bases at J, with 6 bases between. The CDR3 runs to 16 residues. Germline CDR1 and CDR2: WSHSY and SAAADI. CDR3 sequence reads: CASSESTVSGANVLTF. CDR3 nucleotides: TGCGCCAGCAGTGAGTCGACCGTCTCTGGGGCCAACGTCCTGACTTTC.

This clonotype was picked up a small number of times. The CDR3 region is CATSRDKGVTNQPQHF. The CDR3 DNA is TGTGCCACCAGCAGAGATAAGGGTGTGACCAATCAGCCCCAGCATTTT. This chain connects TRBV15 to TRBJ1-5, with D unclear. Germline V gives CDR1 LNHNV, CDR2 YYDKDF (reference sequence). The CDR3 spans 16 residues. V was shortened by 0 bases and J by 3 bases, with 12 bases between the two germline ends. Full variable domain (missing parts from reference TRBV15 and TRBJ1-5): DAMVIQNPRYQVTQFGKPVTLSCSQTLNHNVMYWYQQKSSQAPKLLFHYYDKDFNNEADTPDNFQSRRPNTSFCFLDIRSPGLGDTAMYLCATSRDKGVTNQPQHFGDGTRLSIL.

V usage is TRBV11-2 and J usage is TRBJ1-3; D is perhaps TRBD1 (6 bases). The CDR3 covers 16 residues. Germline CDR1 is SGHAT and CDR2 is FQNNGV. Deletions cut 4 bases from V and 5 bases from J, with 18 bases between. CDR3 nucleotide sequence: TGTGCCAGCAGCTCCTTGTTAGGACAGCCGAGAAACACCATATATTTT. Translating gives CASSSLLGQPRNTIYF.

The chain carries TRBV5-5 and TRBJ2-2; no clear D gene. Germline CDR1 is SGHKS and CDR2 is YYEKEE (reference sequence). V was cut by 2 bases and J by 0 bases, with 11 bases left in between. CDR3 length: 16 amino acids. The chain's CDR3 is CASSLRQAPNTGELFF. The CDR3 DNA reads TGTGCCAGCAGCTTACGCCAGGCTCCGAACACCGGGGAGCTGTTTTTT.

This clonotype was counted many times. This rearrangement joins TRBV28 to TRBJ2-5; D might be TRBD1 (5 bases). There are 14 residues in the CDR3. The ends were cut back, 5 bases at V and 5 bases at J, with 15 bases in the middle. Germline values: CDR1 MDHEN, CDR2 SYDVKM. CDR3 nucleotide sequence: TGTGCCAGCAGTGGGGTAGGGGTTTGGGAGACCCAGTACTTC. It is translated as CASSGVGVWETQYF. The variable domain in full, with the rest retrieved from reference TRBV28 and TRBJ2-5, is DVKVTQSSRYLVKRTGEKVFLECVQDMDHENMFWYRQDPGLGLRLIYFSYDVKMKEKGDIPEGYSVSREKKERFSLILESASTNQTSMYLCASSGVGVWETQYFGPGTRLLVL.

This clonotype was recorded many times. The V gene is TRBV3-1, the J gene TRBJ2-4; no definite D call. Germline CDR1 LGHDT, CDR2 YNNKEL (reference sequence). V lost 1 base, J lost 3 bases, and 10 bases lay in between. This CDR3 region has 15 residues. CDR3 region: CASSQGQTIKNIQYF. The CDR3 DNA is TGTGCCAGCAGCCAAGGGCAGACAATCAAAAACATTCAGTACTTC.

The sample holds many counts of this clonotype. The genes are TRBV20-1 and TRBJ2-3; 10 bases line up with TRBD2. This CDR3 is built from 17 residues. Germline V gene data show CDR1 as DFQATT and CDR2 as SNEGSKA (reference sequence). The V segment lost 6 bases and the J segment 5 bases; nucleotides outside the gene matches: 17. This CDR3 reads CSAPEGPSGSWVDTQYF. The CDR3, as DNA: TGCAGTGCCCCAGAGGGTCCTAGCGGGAGCTGGGTAGATACGCAGTATTTT.

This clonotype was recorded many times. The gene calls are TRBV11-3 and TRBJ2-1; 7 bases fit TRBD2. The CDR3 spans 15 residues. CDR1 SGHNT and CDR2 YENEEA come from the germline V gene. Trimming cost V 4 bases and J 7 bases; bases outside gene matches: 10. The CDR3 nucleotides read TGTGCCAGCAGCTCTTGGGGCGGGAGAATGAATGAGCAGTTCTTC. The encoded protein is CASSSWGGRMNEQFF.

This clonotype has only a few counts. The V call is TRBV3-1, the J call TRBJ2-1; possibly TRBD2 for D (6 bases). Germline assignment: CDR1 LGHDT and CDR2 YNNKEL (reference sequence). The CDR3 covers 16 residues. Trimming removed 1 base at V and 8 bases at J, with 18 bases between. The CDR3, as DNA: TGTGCCAGCAGCCAAGGGGGGATGGGGACTTGGGATGAGCAGTTCTTC. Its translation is CASSQGGMGTWDEQFF.

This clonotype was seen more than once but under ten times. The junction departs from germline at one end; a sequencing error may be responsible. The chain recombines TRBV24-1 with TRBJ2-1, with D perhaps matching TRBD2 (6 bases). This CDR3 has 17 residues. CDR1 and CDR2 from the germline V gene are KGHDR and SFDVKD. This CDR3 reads CASSDPTDTGGYNEQFF. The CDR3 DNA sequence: TGTGCCTCCAGTGATCCTACCGACACCGGGGGCTACAATGAGCAGTTCTTC.

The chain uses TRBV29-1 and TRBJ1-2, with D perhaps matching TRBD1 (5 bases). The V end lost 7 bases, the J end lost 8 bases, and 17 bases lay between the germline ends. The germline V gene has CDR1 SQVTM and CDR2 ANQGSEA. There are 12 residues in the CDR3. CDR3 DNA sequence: TGCAGCGCCCGAGCGAGGGGCTGGGGCTACACCTTC. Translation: CSARARGWGYTF.

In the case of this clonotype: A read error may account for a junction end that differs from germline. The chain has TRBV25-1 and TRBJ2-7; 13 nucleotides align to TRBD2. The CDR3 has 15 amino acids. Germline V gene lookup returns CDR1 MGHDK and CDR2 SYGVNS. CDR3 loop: CAGSVGTSGVYEQYF. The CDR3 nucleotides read TGTGCCGGCAGTGTTGGGACTAGCGGGGTCTACGAGCAGTACTTC.

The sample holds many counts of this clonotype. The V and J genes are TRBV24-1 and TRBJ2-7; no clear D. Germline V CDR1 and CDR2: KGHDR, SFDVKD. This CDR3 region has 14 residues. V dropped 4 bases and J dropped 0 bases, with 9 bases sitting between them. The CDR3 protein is CATSEGGLSYEQYF. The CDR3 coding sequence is TGTGCCACCAGTGAGGGCGGCCTCTCCTACGAGCAGTACTTC.

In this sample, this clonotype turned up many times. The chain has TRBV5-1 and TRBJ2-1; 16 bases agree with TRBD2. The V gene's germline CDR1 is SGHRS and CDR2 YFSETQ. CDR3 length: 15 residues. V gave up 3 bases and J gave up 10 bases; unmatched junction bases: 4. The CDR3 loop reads CASSSGLAGGREQFF. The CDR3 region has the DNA TGCGCCAGCAGCTCGGGACTAGCGGGAGGGCGAGAGCAGTTCTTC.

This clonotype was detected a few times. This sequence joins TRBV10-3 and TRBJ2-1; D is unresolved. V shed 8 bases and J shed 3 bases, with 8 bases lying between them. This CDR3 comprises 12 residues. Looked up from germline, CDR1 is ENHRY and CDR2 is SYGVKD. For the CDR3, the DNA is TGTGCCATCGCGAGCAACTACAATGAGCAGTTCTTC. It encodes CAIASNYNEQFF.